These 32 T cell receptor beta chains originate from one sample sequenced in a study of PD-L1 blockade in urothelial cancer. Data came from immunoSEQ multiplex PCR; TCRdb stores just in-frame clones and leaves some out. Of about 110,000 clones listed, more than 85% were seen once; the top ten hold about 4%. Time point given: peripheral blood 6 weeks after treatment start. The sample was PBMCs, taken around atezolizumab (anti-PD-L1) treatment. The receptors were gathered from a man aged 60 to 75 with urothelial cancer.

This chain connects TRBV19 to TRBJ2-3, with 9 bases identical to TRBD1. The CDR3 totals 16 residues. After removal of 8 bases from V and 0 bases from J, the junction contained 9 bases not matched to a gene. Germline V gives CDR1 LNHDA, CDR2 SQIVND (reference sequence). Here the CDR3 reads CASSLGQGISTDTQYF. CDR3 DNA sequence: TGTGCCAGTTCTTTAGGACAGGGGATTAGCACAGATACGCAGTATTTT.

The CDR3 DNA follows: TGTGCCAGCAGTCCCGGGAGCTCCTACAATGAGCAGTTCTTC. This sequence encodes CASSPGSSYNEQFF. V and J are TRBV6-6 and TRBJ2-1; weak D call: TRBD2 (6 bases). Trimming removed 5 bases at V and 0 bases at J, with 8 bases between. This CDR3 contains 14 residues. Per the germline V gene, CDR1 is MNHNY and CDR2 is SVGAGI (reference sequence).

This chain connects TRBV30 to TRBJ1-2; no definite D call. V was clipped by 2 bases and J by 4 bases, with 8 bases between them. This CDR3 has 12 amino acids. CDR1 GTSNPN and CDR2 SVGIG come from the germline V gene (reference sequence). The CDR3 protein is CAWSPEGYGYTF. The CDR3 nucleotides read TGTGCCTGGAGTCCGGAGGGCTATGGCTACACCTTC.

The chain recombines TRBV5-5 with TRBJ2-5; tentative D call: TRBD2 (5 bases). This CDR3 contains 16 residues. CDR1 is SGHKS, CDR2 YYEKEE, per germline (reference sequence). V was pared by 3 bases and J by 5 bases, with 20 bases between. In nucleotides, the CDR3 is TGTGCCAGCAGCTGGGCCTCCGGGGTCGCCGGGGAGACCCAGTACTTC. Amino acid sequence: CASSWASGVAGETQYF.

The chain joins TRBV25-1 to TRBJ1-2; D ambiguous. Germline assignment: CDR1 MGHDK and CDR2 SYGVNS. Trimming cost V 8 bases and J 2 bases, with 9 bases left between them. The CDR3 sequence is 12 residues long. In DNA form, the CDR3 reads TGTGCCAGCGGCCGAGGGAACTATGGCTACACCTTC. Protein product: CASGRGNYGYTF.

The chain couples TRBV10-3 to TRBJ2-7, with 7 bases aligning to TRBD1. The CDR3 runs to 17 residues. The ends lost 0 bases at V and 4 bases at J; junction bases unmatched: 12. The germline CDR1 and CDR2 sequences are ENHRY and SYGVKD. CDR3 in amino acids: CAISESTGQRTGYEQYF. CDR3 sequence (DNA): TGTGCCATCAGTGAGTCGACGGGACAGCGTACGGGGTACGAGCAGTACTTC.

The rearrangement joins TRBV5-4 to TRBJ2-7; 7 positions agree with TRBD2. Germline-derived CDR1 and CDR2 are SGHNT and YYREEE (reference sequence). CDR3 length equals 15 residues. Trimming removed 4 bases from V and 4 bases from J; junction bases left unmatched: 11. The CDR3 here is CASSPGASGAYEQYF. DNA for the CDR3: TGTGCCAGCAGCCCTGGCGCTAGCGGAGCATACGAGCAGTACTTC.

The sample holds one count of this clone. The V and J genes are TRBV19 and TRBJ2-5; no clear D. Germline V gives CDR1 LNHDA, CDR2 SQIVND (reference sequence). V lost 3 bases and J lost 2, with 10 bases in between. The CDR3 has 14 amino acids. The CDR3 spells CASSIIGGQETQYF. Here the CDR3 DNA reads TGTGCCAGTAGTATTATAGGCGGACAAGAGACCCAGTACTTC. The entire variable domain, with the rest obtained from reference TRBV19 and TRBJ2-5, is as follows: DGGITQSPKYLFRKEGQNVTLSCEQNLNHDAMYWYRQDPGQGLRLIYYSQIVNDFQKGDIAEGYSVSREKKESFPLTVTSAQKNPTAFYLCASSIIGGQETQYFGPGTRLLVL.

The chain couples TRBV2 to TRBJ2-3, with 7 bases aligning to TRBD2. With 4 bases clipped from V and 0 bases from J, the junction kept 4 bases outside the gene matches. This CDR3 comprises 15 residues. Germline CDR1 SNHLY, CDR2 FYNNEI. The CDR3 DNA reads TGTGCCAGCAGTGTTCGGGGACTAAGCACAGATACGCAGTATTTT. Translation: CASSVRGLSTDTQYF.

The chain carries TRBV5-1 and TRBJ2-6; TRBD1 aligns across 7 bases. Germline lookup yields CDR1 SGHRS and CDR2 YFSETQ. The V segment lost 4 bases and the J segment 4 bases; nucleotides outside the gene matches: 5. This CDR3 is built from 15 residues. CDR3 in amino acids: CASSLTGEGANVLTF. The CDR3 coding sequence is TGCGCCAGCAGCCTCACAGGGGAAGGGGCCAACGTCCTGACTTTC. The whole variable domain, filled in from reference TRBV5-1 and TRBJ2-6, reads KAGVTQTPRYLIKTRGQQVTLSCSPISGHRSVSWYQQTPGQGLQFLFEYFSETQRNKGNFPGRFSGRQFSNSRSEMNVSTLELGDSALYLCASSLTGEGANVLTFGAGSRLTVL.

The CDR3 region has the DNA TGTGCCACCAGCAGAGACACAGGGGGGGAAGAGACCCAGTACTTC. Amino acids: CATSRDTGGEETQYF. The gene calls are TRBV15 and TRBJ2-5; possibly TRBD1 for D (8 bases). V was cut by 0 bases and J by 3 bases, with 11 bases left in between. The germline V gene has CDR1 LNHNV and CDR2 YYDKDF (reference sequence). The CDR3 runs to 15 residues.

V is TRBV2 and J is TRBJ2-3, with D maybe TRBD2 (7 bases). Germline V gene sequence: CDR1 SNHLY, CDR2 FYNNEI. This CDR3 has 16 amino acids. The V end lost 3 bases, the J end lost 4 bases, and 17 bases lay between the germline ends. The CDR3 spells CASSEDGGGGPDTQYF. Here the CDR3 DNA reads TGTGCCAGCAGTGAGGACGGGGGAGGGGGGCCAGATACGCAGTATTTT.

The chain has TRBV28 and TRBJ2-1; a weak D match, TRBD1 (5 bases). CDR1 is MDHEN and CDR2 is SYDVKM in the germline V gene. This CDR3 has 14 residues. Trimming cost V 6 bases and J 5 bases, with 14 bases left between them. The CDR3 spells CASSLGAGHNEQFF. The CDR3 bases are TGTGCCAGCAGCCTTGGGGCTGGCCACAATGAGCAGTTCTTC.

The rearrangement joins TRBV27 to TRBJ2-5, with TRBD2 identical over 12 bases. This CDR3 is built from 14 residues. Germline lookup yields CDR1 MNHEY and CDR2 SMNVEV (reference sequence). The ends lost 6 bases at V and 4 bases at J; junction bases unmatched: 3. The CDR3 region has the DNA TGTGCCAGCAGCTGGGGACTAGCGGGAGAGACCCAGTACTTC. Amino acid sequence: CASSWGLAGETQYF.

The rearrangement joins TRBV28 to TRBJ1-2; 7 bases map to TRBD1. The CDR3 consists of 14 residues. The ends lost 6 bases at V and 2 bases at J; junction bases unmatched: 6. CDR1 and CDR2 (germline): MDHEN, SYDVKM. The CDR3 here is CASRGDRRNYGYTF. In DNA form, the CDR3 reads TGTGCCAGCAGGGGGGACAGACGAAACTATGGCTACACCTTC.

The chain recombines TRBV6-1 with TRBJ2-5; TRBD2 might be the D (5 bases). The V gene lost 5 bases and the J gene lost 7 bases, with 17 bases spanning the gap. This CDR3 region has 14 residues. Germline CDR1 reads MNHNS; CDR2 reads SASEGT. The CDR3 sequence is CASSPMDGKATQYF. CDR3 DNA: TGTGCCAGCAGTCCGATGGACGGGAAGGCGACCCAGTACTTC.

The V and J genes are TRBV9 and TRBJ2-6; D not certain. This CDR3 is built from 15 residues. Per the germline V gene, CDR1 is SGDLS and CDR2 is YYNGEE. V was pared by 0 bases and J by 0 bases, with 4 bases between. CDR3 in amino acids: CASSVASSGANVLTF. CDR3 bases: TGTGCCAGCAGCGTAGCCAGCTCTGGGGCCAACGTCCTGACTTTC.

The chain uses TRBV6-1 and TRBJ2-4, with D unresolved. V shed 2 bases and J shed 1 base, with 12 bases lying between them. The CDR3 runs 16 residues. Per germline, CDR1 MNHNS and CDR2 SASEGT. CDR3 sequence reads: CASSELAGRAKNIQYF. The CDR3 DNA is TGTGCCAGCAGTGAATTGGCAGGCAGGGCCAAAAACATTCAGTACTTC.

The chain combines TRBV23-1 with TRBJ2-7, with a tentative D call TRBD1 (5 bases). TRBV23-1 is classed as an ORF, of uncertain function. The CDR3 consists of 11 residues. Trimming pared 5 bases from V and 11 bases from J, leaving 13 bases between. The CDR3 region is CASSTGDRKYF. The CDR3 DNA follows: TGCGCCAGCAGTACAGGTGATCGAAAGTACTTC.

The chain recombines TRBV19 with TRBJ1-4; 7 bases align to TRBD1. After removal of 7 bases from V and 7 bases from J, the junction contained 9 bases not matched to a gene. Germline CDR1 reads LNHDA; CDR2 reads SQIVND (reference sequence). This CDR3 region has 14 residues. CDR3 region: CASTLGGFGEKLFF. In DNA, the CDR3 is TGTGCCAGTACCCTAGGGGGCTTCGGTGAAAAACTGTTTTTT.

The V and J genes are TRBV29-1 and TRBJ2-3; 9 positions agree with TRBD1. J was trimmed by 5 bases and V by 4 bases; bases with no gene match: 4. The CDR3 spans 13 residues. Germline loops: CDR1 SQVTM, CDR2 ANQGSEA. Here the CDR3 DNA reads TGCAGCGTTGGCGACAGGGGGTTAGATACGCAGTATTTT. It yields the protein CSVGDRGLDTQYF.

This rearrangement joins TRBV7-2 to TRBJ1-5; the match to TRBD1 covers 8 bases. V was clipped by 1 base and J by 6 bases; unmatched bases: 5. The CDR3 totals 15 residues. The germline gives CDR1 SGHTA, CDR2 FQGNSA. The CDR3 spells CASSLGGQGGQPQHF. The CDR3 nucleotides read TGTGCCAGCAGCTTAGGCGGACAGGGAGGTCAGCCCCAGCATTTT.

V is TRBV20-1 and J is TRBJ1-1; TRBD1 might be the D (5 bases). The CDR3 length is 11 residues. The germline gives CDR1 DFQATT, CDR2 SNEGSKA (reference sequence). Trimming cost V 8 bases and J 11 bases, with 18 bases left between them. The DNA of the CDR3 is TGCAGTCCTAAGCTGACAGTTCCGGCTTTCTTT. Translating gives CSPKLTVPAFF.

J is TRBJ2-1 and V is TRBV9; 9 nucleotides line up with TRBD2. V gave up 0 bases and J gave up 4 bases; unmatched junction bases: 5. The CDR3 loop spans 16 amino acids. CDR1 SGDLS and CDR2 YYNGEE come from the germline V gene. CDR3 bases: TGTGCCAGCAGCGTAGCTCCAGCGGGGGGTTACAATGAGCAGTTCTTC. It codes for CASSVAPAGGYNEQFF.

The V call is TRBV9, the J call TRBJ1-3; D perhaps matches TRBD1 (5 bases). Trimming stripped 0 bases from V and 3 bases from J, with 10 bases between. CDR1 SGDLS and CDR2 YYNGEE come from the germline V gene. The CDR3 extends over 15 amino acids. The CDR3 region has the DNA TGTGCCAGCAGCGTAGAAGGGGTCTTTGGAAACACCATATATTTT. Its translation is CASSVEGVFGNTIYF.

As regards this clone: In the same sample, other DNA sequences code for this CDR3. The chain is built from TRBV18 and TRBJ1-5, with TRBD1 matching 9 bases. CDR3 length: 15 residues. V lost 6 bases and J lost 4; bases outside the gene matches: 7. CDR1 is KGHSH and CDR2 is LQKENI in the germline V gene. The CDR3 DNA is TGTGCCAGCTCCCCCCGGACAGGGGTAAATCAGCCCCAGCATTTT. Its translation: CASSPRTGVNQPQHF.

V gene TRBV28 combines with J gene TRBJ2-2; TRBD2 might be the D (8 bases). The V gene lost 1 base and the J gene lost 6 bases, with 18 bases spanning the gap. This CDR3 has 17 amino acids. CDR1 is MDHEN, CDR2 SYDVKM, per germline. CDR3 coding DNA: TGTGCCAGCAGTTTATCAGGGGGACTAGGGGCGGCCGGGGAGCTGTTTTTT. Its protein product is CASSLSGGLGAAGELFF.

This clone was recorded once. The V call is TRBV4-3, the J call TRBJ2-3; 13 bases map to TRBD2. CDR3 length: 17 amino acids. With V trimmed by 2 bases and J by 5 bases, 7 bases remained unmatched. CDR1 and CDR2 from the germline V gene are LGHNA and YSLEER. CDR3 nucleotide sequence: TGCGCCAGCAGCCAATATACTAGCGGGGGGGCCAGAGATACGCAGTATTTT. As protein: CASSQYTSGGARDTQYF.

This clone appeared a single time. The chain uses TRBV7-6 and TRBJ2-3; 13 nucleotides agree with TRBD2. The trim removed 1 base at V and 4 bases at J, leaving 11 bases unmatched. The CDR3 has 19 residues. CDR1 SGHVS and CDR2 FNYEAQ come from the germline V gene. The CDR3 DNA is TGTGCCAGCAGCTTAGTCCCAATGACTAGCGGGAGGAAGGCAGATACGCAGTATTTT. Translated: CASSLVPMTSGRKADTQYF.

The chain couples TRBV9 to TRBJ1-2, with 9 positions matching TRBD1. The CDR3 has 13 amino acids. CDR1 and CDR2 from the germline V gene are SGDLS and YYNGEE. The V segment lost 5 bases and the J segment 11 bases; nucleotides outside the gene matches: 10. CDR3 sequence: CASRNRDRDLYTF. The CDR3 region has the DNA TGTGCCAGCAGAAACCGGGACAGGGACCTATACACCTTC.

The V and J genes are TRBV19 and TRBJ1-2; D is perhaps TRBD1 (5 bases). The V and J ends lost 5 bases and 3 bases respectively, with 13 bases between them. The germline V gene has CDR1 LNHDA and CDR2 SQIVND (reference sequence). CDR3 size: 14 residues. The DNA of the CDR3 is TGTGCCAGTAGTCCCCAGGGTGGGGACTATGGCTACACCTTC. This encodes CASSPQGGDYGYTF.

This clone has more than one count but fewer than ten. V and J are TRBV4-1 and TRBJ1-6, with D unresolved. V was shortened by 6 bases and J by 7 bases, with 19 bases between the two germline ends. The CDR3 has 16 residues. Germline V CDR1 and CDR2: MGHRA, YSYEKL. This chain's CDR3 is CASSREPPSGNSPLHF. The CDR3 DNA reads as TGCGCCAGCAGTCGGGAGCCTCCGTCCGGGAATTCACCCCTCCACTTT.